This T cell receptor beta chain appears in the sequencing data of a study of blood T cell repertoires in COVID-19. Whole-study context: The study drew acute and convalescent COVID-19 samples from the United States, Italy and Spain.

Original processing methods: Estimation of nucleated cell counts was performed using reference gene primer amplification. Generated by immunoSEQ multiplex PCR, the TCRdb table keeps only in-frame clones and is missing some. V and J calls and clone size are those listed in that table; D and trimming were worked out from the DNA. The sample records about 96,000 clones, around 90% being singletons. The V gene end was trimmed by 5 bases and the J gene end by 7 bases; junction bases not matched to a gene: 12. The CDR3 length is 16 residues. CDR1 is SGHTA and CDR2 is FQGNSA in the germline V gene. One Seattle source followed patients from active infection through their disease course.

The V and J genes are TRBV7-2 and TRBJ2-1, with TRBD2 matching over 9 bases. The sequenced sample consisted of peripheral blood. This TCR was recovered from a human donor with COVID-19, enrolled during active disease. The donor label of this sample is uncertain. CDR3 in amino acids: CASSPPGLAGVNEQFF. The CDR3 nucleotides are TGTGCCAGCAGCCCCCCCGGGTTAGCGGGAGTTAATGAGCAGTTCTTC.